This T cell receptor (beta chain) came from a study of shared clonotypes between healthy human individuals. Study observations and caveats: Few donors limited the genetic and exposure-history diversity represented. Sorted-subset sequencing, rarefaction showed, was incomplete despite large depth.

A remark on this clone: What it binds is unknown.

Measured with immunoSEQ multiplex PCR; TCRdb has only the in-frame clones, and not every one. The sample holds over a million clones, roughly 96% seen once. In germline, CDR1 is SQVTM, CDR2 ANQGSEA. Losses at the gene ends were 5 bases for V and 3 bases for J; bases not matched to a gene: 11. This CDR3 comprises 15 residues. The clonotype was recovered from a man aged 25-45 years in good health. The sequencing input was naive CD4+ T cells sorted from blood. Stated subset: CD45RA+ positively selected. The chain combines TRBV29-1 with TRBJ2-7; 9 bases are shared with TRBD2. This chain's CDR3 is CSVPSAGGPHYEQYF. DNA of the CDR3: TGCAGCGTTCCTAGTGCGGGAGGGCCCCACTACGAGCAGTACTTC.